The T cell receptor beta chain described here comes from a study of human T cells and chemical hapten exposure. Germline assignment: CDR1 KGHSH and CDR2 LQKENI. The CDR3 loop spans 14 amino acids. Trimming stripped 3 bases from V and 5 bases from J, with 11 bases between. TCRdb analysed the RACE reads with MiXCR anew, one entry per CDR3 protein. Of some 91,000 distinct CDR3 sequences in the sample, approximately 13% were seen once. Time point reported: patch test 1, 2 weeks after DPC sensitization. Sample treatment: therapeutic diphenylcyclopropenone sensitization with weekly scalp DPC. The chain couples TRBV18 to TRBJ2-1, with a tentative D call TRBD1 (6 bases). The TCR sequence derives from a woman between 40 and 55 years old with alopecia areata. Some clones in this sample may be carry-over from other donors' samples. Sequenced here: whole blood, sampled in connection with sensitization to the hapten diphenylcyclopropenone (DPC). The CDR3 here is CASSPTPGDNEQFF. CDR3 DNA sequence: TGTGCCAGCTCACCCACCCCAGGGGACAATGAGCAGTTCTTC. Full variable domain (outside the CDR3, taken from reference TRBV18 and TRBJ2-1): NAGVMQNPRHLVRRRGQEARLRCSPMKGHSHVYWYRQLPEEGLKFMVYLQKENIIDESGMPKERFSAEFPKEGPSILRIQQVVRGDSAAYFCASSPTPGDNEQFFGPGTRLTVL.